The present TCR beta chain was sequenced within a study of blood T cell repertoires in COVID-19. Germline loops: CDR1 MNHEY, CDR2 SVGAGI. V lost 6 bases and J lost 0; bases outside the gene matches: 4. The CDR3 totals 15 residues. This clone was counted once. The data were produced by immunoSEQ multiplex PCR, yet TCRdb's version contains in-frame clones alone and is incomplete. The sample carries nearly 350,000 clones, about 88% recorded once. The sequencing sample was made of PBMCs or T cells enriched from blood (not recorded which). This chain uses TRBV6-5 with TRBJ1-3, with 8 bases aligning to TRBD1. This TCR was recovered from a woman in her thirties who had recovered from COVID-19. The CDR3, as DNA: TGTGCCAGCAGAAGGGACAGGAACTCTGGAAACACCATATATTTT. Translated, it gives CASRRDRNSGNTIYF.